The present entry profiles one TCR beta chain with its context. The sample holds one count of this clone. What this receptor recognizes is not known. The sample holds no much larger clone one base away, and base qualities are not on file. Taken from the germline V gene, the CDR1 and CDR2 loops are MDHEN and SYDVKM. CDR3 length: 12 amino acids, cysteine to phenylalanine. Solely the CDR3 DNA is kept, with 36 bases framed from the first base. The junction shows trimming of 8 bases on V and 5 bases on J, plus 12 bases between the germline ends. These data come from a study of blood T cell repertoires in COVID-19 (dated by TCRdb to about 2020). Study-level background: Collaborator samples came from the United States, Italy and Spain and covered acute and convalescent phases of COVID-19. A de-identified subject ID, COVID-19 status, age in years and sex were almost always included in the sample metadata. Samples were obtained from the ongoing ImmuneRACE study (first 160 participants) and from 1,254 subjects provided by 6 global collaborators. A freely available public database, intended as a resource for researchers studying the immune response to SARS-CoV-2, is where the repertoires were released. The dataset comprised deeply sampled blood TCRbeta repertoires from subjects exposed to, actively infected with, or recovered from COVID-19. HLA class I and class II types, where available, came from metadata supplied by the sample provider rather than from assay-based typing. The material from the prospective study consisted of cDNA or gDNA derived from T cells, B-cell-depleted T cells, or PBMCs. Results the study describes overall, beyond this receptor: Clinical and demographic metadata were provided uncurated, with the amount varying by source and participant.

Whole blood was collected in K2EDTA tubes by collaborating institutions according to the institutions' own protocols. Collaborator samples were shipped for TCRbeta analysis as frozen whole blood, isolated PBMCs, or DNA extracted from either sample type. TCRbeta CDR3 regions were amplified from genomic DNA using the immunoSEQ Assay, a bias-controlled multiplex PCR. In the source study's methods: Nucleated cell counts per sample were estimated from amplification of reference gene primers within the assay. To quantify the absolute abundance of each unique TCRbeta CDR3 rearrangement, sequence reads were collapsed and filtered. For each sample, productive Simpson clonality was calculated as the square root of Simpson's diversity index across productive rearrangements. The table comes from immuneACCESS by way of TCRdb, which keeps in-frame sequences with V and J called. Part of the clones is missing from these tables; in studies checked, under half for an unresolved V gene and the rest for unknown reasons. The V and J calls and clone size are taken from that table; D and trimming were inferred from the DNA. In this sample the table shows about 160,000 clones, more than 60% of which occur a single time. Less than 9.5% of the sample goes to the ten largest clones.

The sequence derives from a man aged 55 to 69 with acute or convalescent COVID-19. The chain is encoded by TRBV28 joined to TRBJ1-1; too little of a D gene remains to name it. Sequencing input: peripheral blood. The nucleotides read TGTGCCAGCCTCGGGATACGGACTGAAGCTTTCTTT. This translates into CASLGIRTEAFF.